This TCR beta chain was captured in a study of chemoradiotherapy in HPV16-positive cancers. Over chemoradiotherapy, repertoires were sampled more than once. Overall study findings and caveats: Functional assays defining HPV-specific T cells used only a couple of HPV16-positive patients.

In the case of this clone: The antigen is undetermined.

Sequencing used immunoSEQ multiplex PCR; TCRdb keeps in-frame clones, though not all of them. Among tens of thousands of clones, around 94% were seen once, and the ten largest hold about a fifth. The CDR3 totals 14 residues. With 3 bases removed from V and 8 bases from J, the gap between germline ends came to 14 bases. CDR1 is ENHRY and CDR2 is SYGVKD in the germline V gene. The V call is TRBV10-3, the J call TRBJ2-1; possibly TRBD2 for D (5 bases). The receptor was isolated from a human donor with HPV-associated anogenital cancer. Sequenced material: blood, taken from a patient who underwent chemoradiotherapy. The CDR3 reads CAISDVRESYEQFF. The CDR3 DNA follows: TGTGCCATCAGTGATGTCCGGGAAAGCTATGAGCAGTTCTTC.